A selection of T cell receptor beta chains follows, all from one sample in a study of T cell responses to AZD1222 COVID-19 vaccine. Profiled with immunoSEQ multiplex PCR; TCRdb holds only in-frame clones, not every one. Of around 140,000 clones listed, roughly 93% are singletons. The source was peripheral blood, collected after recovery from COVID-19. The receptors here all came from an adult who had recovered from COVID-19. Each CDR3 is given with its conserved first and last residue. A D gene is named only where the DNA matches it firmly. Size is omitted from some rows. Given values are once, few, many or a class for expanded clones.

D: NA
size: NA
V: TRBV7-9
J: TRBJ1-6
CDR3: CASSFCPERGYSPLHF
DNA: TGTGCCAGCAGCTTTTGTCCCGAAAGGGGATACTCACCCCTCCACTTT

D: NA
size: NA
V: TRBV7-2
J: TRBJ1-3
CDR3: CASSFPGGGLSGNTIYF
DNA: TGTGCCAGCAGCTTCCCGGGGGGGGGTCTCTCTGGAAACACCATATATTTT

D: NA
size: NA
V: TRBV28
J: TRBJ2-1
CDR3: CASSLWMVGANEQFF
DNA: TGTGCCAGCAGTTTATGGATGGTCGGGGCAAATGAGCAGTTCTTC

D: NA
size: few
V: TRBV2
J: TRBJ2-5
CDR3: CASSVTEYQETQYF
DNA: TGTGCCAGCAGTGTAACGGAATACCAAGAGACCCAGTACTTC

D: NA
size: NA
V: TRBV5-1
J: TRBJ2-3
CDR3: CASQPAVITDTQYF
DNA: TGCGCCAGCCAGCCAGCGGTAATCACAGATACGCAGTATTTT

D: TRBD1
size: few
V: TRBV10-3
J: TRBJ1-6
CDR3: CAISESGQGLNSPLHF
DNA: TGTGCCATCAGTGAGTCCGGACAGGGTTTAAATTCACCCCTCCACTTT

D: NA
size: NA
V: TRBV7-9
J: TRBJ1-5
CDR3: CASSLVSPLNQPQHF
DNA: TGTGCCAGCAGCCTGGTCAGTCCCCTCAATCAGCCCCAGCATTTT

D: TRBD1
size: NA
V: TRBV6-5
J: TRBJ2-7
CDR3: CASSYGTGHSYEQYF
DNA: TGTGCCAGCAGTTACGGGACAGGGCACTCCTACGAGCAGTACTTC

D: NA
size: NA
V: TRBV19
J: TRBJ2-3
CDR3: CASSIGQGPEAQYF
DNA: TGTGCCAGTAGTATAGGGCAGGGTCCGGAAGCGCAGTATTTT

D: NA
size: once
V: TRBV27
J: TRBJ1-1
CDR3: CASRFKFDTEAFF
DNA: TGTGCCAGCAGATTTAAGTTTGACACTGAAGCTTTCTTT

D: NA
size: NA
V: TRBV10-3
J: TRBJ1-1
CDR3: CAIAGMNTEAFF
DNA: TGTGCCATCGCAGGGATGAACACTGAAGCTTTCTTT

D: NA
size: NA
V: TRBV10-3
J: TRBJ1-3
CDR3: CAIRPDHSGNTIYF
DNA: TGTGCCATCCGACCGGACCACTCTGGAAACACCATATATTTT

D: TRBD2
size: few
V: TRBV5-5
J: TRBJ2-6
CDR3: CASSPTGGISGANVLTF
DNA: TGTGCCAGCAGCCCTACCGGGGGGATCTCTGGGGCCAACGTCCTGACTTTC

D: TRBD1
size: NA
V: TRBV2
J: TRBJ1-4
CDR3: CASTRDRPATNEKLFF
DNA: TGTGCCAGCACCCGGGACAGGCCCGCAACTAATGAAAAACTGTTTTTT

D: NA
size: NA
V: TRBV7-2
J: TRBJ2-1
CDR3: CASSLVPGSYNEQFF
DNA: TGTGCCAGCAGCTTAGTTCCGGGTTCCTACAATGAGCAGTTCTTC

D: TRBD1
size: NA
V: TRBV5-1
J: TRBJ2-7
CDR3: CASSPGQGLGEQYF
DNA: TGCGCCAGCAGCCCAGGACAGGGGTTGGGGGAGCAGTACTTC

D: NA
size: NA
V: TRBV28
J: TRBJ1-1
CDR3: CASSLGGRAEAFF
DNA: TGTGCCAGCAGTTTAGGGGGTCGGGCTGAAGCTTTCTTT

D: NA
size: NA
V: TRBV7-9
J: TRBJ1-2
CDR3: CASRPGQTNYGYTF
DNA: TGTGCCAGCAGACCCGGACAGACTAACTATGGCTACACCTTC